This T cell receptor (beta chain) came from a study of blood T cell repertoires in COVID-19. At the level of the study: Samples taken during acute and convalescent COVID-19 were collected in the United States, Italy and Spain. T cells, B-cell-depleted T cells, or PBMCs provided the cDNA or gDNA that served as material.

Methods used by the authors: It was from reference gene primer amplification that nucleated cell counts were estimated. Profiled with immunoSEQ multiplex PCR; TCRdb holds only in-frame clones, not every one. That table supplies the V and J calls and clone size; D and trimming were determined from the DNA. In the table there are about 120,000 clones, about 83% of which are singletons. With 4 bases clipped from V and 4 bases from J, the junction kept 6 bases outside the gene matches. Germline V gives CDR1 SGDLS, CDR2 YYNGEE. This CDR3 is built from 14 residues. This TCR was sampled from a woman in her fifties or sixties with acute or convalescent COVID-19. The V call is TRBV9, the J call TRBJ1-1, with 8 bases lining up with TRBD1. Specimen: peripheral blood. The CDR3 loop is CASSSYGTGTEAFF. The CDR3 DNA reads TGTGCCAGCAGCTCCTACGGGACAGGCACTGAAGCTTTCTTT.